The 2 T cell receptor beta chains below all came from one sample that was sequenced in a study of T cell changes during pregnancy in multiple sclerosis. The method was immunoSEQ multiplex PCR; TCRdb's version includes in-frame clones alone and lacks a portion of them. Seen here are approximately 80,000 clones, around 93% observed once, and the top ten hold approximately 0.71%. The sequences come from peripheral blood, collected in the second trimester of pregnancy. Receptors originate from a female donor in good health, enrolled as a control in a pregnancy study.

With respect to this clone: Mismatch with germline at one junction end may stem from a read error. The genes are TRBV19 and TRBJ2-7, with D possibly TRBD2 on 6 matching bases. The germline V gene encodes CDR1 LNHDA and CDR2 SQIVND (reference sequence). The CDR3 has 13 residues. The CDR3 DNA follows: TGTGCCAGTAGTCGCCACGAAGAAGGGACTCAAGAATTC. This gives the protein CASSRHEEGTQEF.

V is TRBV13 and J is TRBJ1-1; D is unresolved. V lost 5 bases and J 4 bases, leaving 11 bases between the germline ends. Germline V gives CDR1 PRHDT, CDR2 FYEKMQ (reference sequence). This CDR3 contains 13 residues. The CDR3 loop reads CASSLNYVTEAFF. The CDR3 DNA sequence: TGTGCCAGCAGCCTTAATTATGTCACTGAAGCTTTCTTT.